The clone carrying this T cell receptor (beta chain) was picked up many times. Its antigen remains unidentified. This entry belongs to a study of T cells in Graves' hyperthyroidism and ophthalmopathy. Study conclusions and caveats: Blood shared most expanded thyroid clonotypes above 0.001. Ophthalmopathy, which appeared later, was predicted by the model a median around 6 months before onset.

This CDR3 is 15 amino acids long. Losses at the gene ends were 5 bases for V and 8 bases for J; bases not matched to a gene: 14. The germline V gene encodes CDR1 LNHDA and CDR2 SQIVND (reference sequence). RNA transcripts provided the source from which TCR beta CDR3 regions were amplified. RT-PCR in the first round (using the HTBI primer set) targeted the TCR CDR3. TCRdb analysed the multiplex PCR reads with MiXCR anew, one entry per CDR3 protein. The sample includes roughly 840,000 distinct CDR3 sequences, over 35% seen only once; the top ten take 8.9%. The sample taken for sequencing was blood. The V and J genes are TRBV19 and TRBJ1-2; 7 nucleotides agree with TRBD1. The TCR originated in a man aged 18 to 30 with Graves' hyperthyroidism. The CDR3 sequence: CASSSATTGYRGYTF. The CDR3 DNA reads TGTGCCAGTAGTTCGGCCACGACAGGGTACCGCGGCTACACCTTC.